The sequence of this T cell receptor beta chain was determined in a study of cytotoxic CD8 clonotypes in ibrutinib-treated CLL (dated by TCRdb to about 2021). General notes on the study: In this cohort, 15 patients were treatment-naive and more than 9 were relapsed/refractory, while around 17 had unmutated IGHV. Responses were partial in 24 patients and complete in 2; after median 68 months follow-up, some 15 stayed in remission and approximately twelve progressed. The response samples were drawn at a median of roughly eleven months into treatment, with a range of about 6 to 36 months. An average of about 260,000 productive templates and some 100,000 productive rearrangements was obtained per sample. Of the approximately 91 people in the trial, about 27 had longitudinal samples available. Cryopreserved peripheral blood mononuclear cells were obtained before treatment, at response, and at either sustained remission or disease progression. Patients were still on ibrutinib when every remission and progressive disease sample was collected.

This specimen's time point label, per the study, means: approximately eleven months on ibrutinib. For TCR beta library preparation, about 1.8 micrograms of genomic DNA were isolated from cryopreserved PBMCs. Longitudinal blood samples from CLL patients on ibrutinib monotherapy were analyzed using high-throughput TCR beta sequencing. Patients were enrolled in a phase 2 open-label single-center ibrutinib monotherapy trial. As for this clone: Which antigen it targets is not known. Base qualities are not recorded, but no much larger clone differs from it by a single base.

A MiSeq instrument was used for deep resolution sequencing, which targeted depths ranging from 1 in 1 million up to 1 in 200,000 T cells, with coverage averaging 10x for each clonotype. The immunoSEQ hsTCRB Kit was used to generate the TCR beta libraries. In the original analysis: The data were analyzed with ImmunoSEQ Analyzer and ImmunoSEQ Data Assistant, and V, D and J gene assignments followed IMGT definitions. Clonality, with values ranging from 0 to 1, was calculated as one minus the normalized Shannon entropy of productive rearrangement frequencies. Only overrepresented clonotypes making up at least 0.05% of each patient's repertoire were included in the public clonotype analysis. Some twelve repertoires from age-matched healthy donors, obtained from immuneACCESS, served as clonality controls. TCRdb carries this immuneACCESS record with in-frame sequences only. Its versions omit some clonotypes, under half of them owing to an unresolved V gene in the studies checked, with the rest unexplained. The V and J calls and the clone size are those of that table, but D and trimming were determined from the DNA. This sample gives 200,000 to 250,000 clones in total; approximately 79% of them show up just once. The ten most abundant clones make up around 10% of the sample.

V is reduced by 5 bases and J by 2 bases, leaving a spacing of 13 bases between them. CDR3 length: 15 amino acids, cysteine to phenylalanine. The sequence is cut down to CDR3 DNA, 45 bases in frame from base 1. Reading the germline V gene (reference sequence) gives CDR1 SGHAT and CDR2 FQDESV. General conclusions and limits of the study: Sampling times were not matched between patients in sustained remission and patients whose disease was progressing, and lymph node repertoires were not examined. Public clonotypes were rare and either shrank or stayed stable during treatment, and the rise in clonality at ibrutinib response reflected expansion of private clonotypes. Baseline clonality exceeded that of age-matched healthy donors and correlated strongly with circulating CD8+ T-cell counts. Clonality rose at ibrutinib response, remained stable during sustained remission, and dropped back toward baseline at progression.

This clonotype originated in a human donor with chronic lymphocytic leukemia. This receptor chain uses TRBV11-1 and TRBJ2-1, with a weak D call of TRBD1 (5 bases match). The material was PBMCs, obtained after 12 months of ibrutinib treatment. The CDR3 in this case is CASSPSTAAYNEQFF. The DNA sequence is given as TGTGCCAGCAGCCCATCGACAGCTGCCTACAATGAGCAGTTCTTC. The variable domain in full, with residues beyond the CDR3 obtained from the reference TRBV11-1 and TRBJ2-1 genes, is EAEVAQSPRYKITEKSQAVAFWCDPISGHATLYWYRQILGQGPELLVQFQDESVVDDSQLPKDRFSAERLKGVDSTLKIQPAELGDSAMYLCASSPSTAAYNEQFFGPGTRLTVL.